A selection of T cell receptor beta chains follows, all from one sample in a study of T cell responses to AZD1222 COVID-19 vaccine. TCRdb's copy holds only in-frame clones and misses some; the assay was immunoSEQ multiplex PCR. The sample contains a few hundred thousand clones, over 85% of which appear only once. The sequencing used peripheral blood, collected on day 0 of AZD1222 vaccination. All receptors come from an adult in good health. CDR3s include the opening cysteine and the closing phenylalanine or tryptophan. A D gene is named only where the DNA matches it firmly. Some rows mark clone size as missing; the rest say once, few, many or name a class of expanded clone.

cdr3_aa,cdr3_nt,d_call,clone_size,v_call,j_call
CATSRDEGGTEAFF,TGTGCCACCAGCAGAGACGAGGGGGGGACTGAAGCTTTCTTT,NA,NA,TRBV15,TRBJ1-1
CASSLYLANTGELFF,TGCGCCAGCAGCTTGTATCTAGCGAACACCGGGGAGCTGTTTTTT,NA,NA,TRBV5-1,TRBJ2-2
CASSQPTRGQSLYGYTF,TGCGCCAGCAGCCAGCCAACCCGTGGACAGAGCCTTTATGGCTACACCTTC,NA,NA,TRBV4-1,TRBJ1-2
CASSFTGTSDSYNEQFF,TGTGCCAGCAGCTTTACCGGGACTAGCGACTCCTACAATGAGCAGTTCTTC,TRBD2,NA,TRBV5-8,TRBJ2-1
CASSLQVTGRVNTEAFF,TGCGCCAGCAGCCTCCAGGTGACAGGGAGGGTGAACACTGAAGCTTTCTTT,TRBD1,NA,TRBV5-1,TRBJ1-1
CASSITGAQSYEQYF,TGTGCCAGTAGTATCACAGGGGCCCAATCCTACGAGCAGTACTTC,TRBD1,once,TRBV19,TRBJ2-7
CASSQGLFGGELFF,TGTGCCAGCAGCCAAGGGCTCTTCGGCGGGGAGCTGTTTTTT,NA,once,TRBV3-1/TRBV3-2,TRBJ2-2
CASSTRQEGEKLFF,TGTGCCAGCAGTACGAGGCAGGAGGGGGAAAAACTGTTTTTT,NA,NA,TRBV2,TRBJ1-4
CATGRGGTDTQYF,TGTGCCACAGGACGCGGGGGGACAGATACGCAGTATTTT,TRBD2,NA,TRBV28,TRBJ2-3
CATSARQGAVAFF,TGTGCCACCAGTGCCAGACAGGGGGCAGTAGCTTTCTTT,TRBD1,NA,TRBV24-1,TRBJ1-1
CASSWGSPNYEQYF,TGTGCCAGCAGCTGGGGGTCACCGAATTACGAGCAGTACTTC,NA,NA,TRBV27,TRBJ2-7
CASSFSTPAAGQYF,TGTGCCAGCAGTTTTTCTACCCCCGCGGCGGGGCAGTACTTC,NA,NA,TRBV28,TRBJ2-7
CASSLAGGALQETQYF,TGCGCCAGCAGCTTGGCCGGGGGGGCTTTGCAAGAGACCCAGTACTTC,TRBD2,NA,TRBV5-1,TRBJ2-5
CSVEDPSTGATEAFF,TGCAGCGTTGAAGATCCCTCTACAGGGGCGACTGAAGCTTTCTTT,TRBD1,NA,TRBV29-1,TRBJ1-1
CASSPNSGFGEQYF,TGTGCCAGCAGCCCCAATTCTGGGTTTGGCGAGCAGTACTTC,NA,few,TRBV7-9,TRBJ2-7
CASTPVANTGELFF,TGTGCCAGCACCCCAGTGGCGAACACCGGGGAGCTGTTTTTT,NA,NA,TRBV28,TRBJ2-2
CASSISRRSSGANVLTF,TGTGCCAGTAGTATTTCTCGACGGAGCTCTGGGGCCAACGTCCTGACTTTC,NA,NA,TRBV19,TRBJ2-6
CASSRGLAGGNEQFF,TGTGCCAGCAGCCGGGGACTAGCGGGGGGCAATGAGCAGTTCTTC,TRBD2,NA,TRBV7-9,TRBJ2-1
CASSFGETQYF,TGTGCCAGCAGCTTCGGCGAGACCCAGTACTTC,NA,NA,TRBV7-9,TRBJ2-5
CASSSSRFQPQHF,TGTGCCAGCAGCTCCAGTCGGTTCCAGCCCCAGCATTTT,NA,NA,TRBV11-1,TRBJ1-5
CASSSHRETQYF,TGCGCCAGCAGCTCTCACAGGGAGACCCAGTACTTC,NA,NA,TRBV5-1,TRBJ2-5
CASSLGGTVYNEQFF,TGTGCCAGCAGTTTAGGAGGGACGGTCTACAATGAGCAGTTCTTC,NA,NA,TRBV28,TRBJ2-1
CASSSDRAPYEQYF,TGTGCCAGCAGTTCGGACAGGGCCCCCTACGAGCAGTACTTC,TRBD1,NA,TRBV6-5,TRBJ2-7
CASSLGTGAGNEQYF,TGTGCCAGCAGCTTAGGGACTGGGGCGGGCAACGAGCAGTACTTC,NA,NA,TRBV7-8,TRBJ2-7
CASSYLAGPSETQYF,TGTGCCAGCAGCTATCTAGCGGGGCCCAGTGAGACCCAGTACTTC,TRBD2,NA,TRBV7-2,TRBJ2-5
CATSDSYRVGGADTQYF,TGTGCCACCAGTGATTCGTACAGGGTAGGGGGGGCAGATACGCAGTATTTT,NA,NA,TRBV24-1,TRBJ2-3
CASSQVAAAQPQHF,TGCGCCAGCAGCCAAGTGGCCGCGGCTCAGCCCCAGCATTTT,NA,NA,TRBV4-1,TRBJ1-5
CASRAQGDTQYF,TGTGCCAGCAGGGCACAGGGGGATACGCAGTATTTT,TRBD1,NA,TRBV2,TRBJ2-3
CASSQEGRAEAFF,TGCGCCAGCAGCCAAGAAGGGAGGGCTGAAGCTTTCTTT,NA,once,TRBV4-1,TRBJ1-1
CASSDRKEQYF,TGTGCCAGCAGTGACCGGAAGGAGCAGTACTTC,NA,NA,TRBV6-1,TRBJ2-7
CASSFIGSHSGEQYF,TGTGCCAGCAGCTTCATCGGGAGCCACTCTGGTGAGCAGTACTTC,NA,NA,TRBV7-2,TRBJ2-7
CATLSRDLRDEKLFF,TGTGCCACCCTCTCCCGGGACCTAAGGGATGAAAAACTGTTTTTT,NA,NA,TRBV6-5,TRBJ1-4
CASRRPDGDYNEQFF,TGTGCAAGTCGCCGACCGGACGGAGACTACAATGAGCAGTTCTTC,NA,NA,TRBV12-2,TRBJ2-1
CASSGLAFADTQYF,TGTGCCAGCAGCGGACTAGCTTTCGCAGATACGCAGTATTTT,TRBD2,once,TRBV7-2,TRBJ2-3
CASSTRTGGWLNTEAFF,TGTGCCAGCAGTACTCGGACAGGGGGCTGGTTGAACACTGAAGCTTTCTTT,TRBD1,NA,TRBV2,TRBJ1-1
CATTGDAGRNYGYTF,TGTGCCACCACCGGTGATGCAGGACGTAACTATGGCTACACCTTC,NA,NA,TRBV10-3,TRBJ1-2
CASSYSRDSPLHF,TGTGCCAGCAGTTACAGTCGCGATTCACCCCTCCACTTT,NA,once,TRBV6-5,TRBJ1-6
CASSPVNTEAFF,TGCGCCAGCAGTCCAGTGAACACTGAAGCTTTCTTT,NA,NA,TRBV10-2,TRBJ1-1
CASRGLQENTEAFF,TGTGCCAGTAGGGGGCTACAGGAGAACACTGAAGCTTTCTTT,NA,NA,TRBV19,TRBJ1-1
CATRTPGQGFEQPQHF,TGTGCCACCCGAACCCCGGGACAGGGGTTTGAGCAGCCCCAGCATTTT,TRBD1,NA,TRBV19,TRBJ1-5
CASSSGREETQYF,TGTGCCAGCAGCTCGGGCAGGGAGGAGACCCAGTACTTC,NA,once,TRBV7-8,TRBJ2-5
CASSPGLPGELFF,TGTGCCAGCAGTCCGGGACTACCCGGCGAGCTGTTTTTT,TRBD2,NA,TRBV2,TRBJ2-2
CASSLTSFSSYGYTF,TGTGCCAGCAGCTTAACCTCCTTCTCCAGCTATGGCTACACCTTC,NA,NA,TRBV7-2,TRBJ1-2
CASSFGPSSYEQYF,TGTGCCAGCTCCTTCGGGCCTTCCTCCTACGAGCAGTACTTC,NA,NA,TRBV18,TRBJ2-7
CASSRGRLNTEAFF,TGCGCCAGCAGCCGCGGACGCCTCAACACTGAAGCTTTCTTT,NA,NA,TRBV4-1,TRBJ1-1
CATSTTSGYEQYF,TGTGCCACCAGCACGACTAGCGGATACGAGCAGTACTTC,TRBD2,once,TRBV15,TRBJ2-7
CATSDFRDGSTDTQYF,TGTGCCACCAGTGATTTCCGGGACGGGAGCACAGATACGCAGTATTTT,NA,once,TRBV24-1,TRBJ2-3
CASSSGYEQYF,TGTGCCAGCAGTTCGGGGTACGAGCAGTACTTC,NA,NA,TRBV27,TRBJ2-7
CASADRGPANYGYTF,TGTGCCAGTGCTGACAGGGGCCCGGCTAACTATGGCTACACCTTC,TRBD1,NA,TRBV19,TRBJ1-2